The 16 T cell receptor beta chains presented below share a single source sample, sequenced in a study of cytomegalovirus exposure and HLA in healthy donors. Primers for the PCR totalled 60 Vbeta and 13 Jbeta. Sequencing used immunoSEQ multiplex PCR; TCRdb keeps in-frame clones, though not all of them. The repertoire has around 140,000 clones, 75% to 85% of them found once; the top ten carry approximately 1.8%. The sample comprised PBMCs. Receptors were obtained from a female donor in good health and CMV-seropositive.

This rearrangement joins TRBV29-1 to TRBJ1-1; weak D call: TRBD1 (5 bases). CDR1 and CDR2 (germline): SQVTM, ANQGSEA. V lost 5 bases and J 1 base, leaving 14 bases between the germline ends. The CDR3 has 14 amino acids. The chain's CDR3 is CSVNLGQKNTEAFF. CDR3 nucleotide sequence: TGCAGCGTTAATCTGGGGCAGAAGAACACTGAAGCTTTCTTT.

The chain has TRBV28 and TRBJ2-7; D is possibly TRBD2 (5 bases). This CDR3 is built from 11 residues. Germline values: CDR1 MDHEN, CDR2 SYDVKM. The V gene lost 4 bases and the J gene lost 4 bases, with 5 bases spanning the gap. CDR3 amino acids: CASSSGYEQYF. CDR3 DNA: TGTGCCAGCAGTTCGGGGTACGAGCAGTACTTC.

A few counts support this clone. The CDR3 protein is CAWSAGTGVPGHQPQHF. CDR3 bases: TGTGCCTGGAGTGCCGGGACAGGGGTACCAGGACATCAGCCCCAGCATTTT. The V call is TRBV30, the J call TRBJ1-5; TRBD1 matches 10 bases. Germline V gene sequence: CDR1 GTSNPN, CDR2 SVGIG (reference sequence). The CDR3 covers 17 residues. Trimming removed 1 base from V and 5 bases from J; junction bases left unmatched: 11.

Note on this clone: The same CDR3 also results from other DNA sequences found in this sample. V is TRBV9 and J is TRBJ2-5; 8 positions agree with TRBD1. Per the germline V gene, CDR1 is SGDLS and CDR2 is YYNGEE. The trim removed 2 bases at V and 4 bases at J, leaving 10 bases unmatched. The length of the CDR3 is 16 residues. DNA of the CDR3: TGTGCCAGCAGCGTCGCTCCCGGTACAGGGGGAGAGACCCAGTACTTC. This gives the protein CASSVAPGTGGETQYF.

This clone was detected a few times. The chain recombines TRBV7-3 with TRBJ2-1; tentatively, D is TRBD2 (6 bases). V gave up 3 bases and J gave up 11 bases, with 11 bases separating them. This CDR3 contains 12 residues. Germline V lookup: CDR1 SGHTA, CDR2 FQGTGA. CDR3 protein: CASSLEGIKQFF. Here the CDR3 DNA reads TGTGCCAGCAGCTTGGAGGGGATAAAGCAGTTCTTC. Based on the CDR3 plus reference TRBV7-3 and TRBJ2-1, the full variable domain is GAGVSQTPSNKVTEKGKYVELRCDPISGHTALYWYRQSLGQGPEFLIYFQGTGAADDSGLPNDRFFAVRPEGSVSTLKIQRTERGDSAVYLCASSLEGIKQFFGPGTRLTVL.

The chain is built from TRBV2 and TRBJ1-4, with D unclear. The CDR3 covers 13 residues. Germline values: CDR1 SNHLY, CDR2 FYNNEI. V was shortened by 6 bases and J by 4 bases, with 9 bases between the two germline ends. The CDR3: CASSVSRNEKLFF. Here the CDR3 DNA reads TGTGCCAGCAGCGTCAGTCGTAATGAAAAACTGTTTTTT.

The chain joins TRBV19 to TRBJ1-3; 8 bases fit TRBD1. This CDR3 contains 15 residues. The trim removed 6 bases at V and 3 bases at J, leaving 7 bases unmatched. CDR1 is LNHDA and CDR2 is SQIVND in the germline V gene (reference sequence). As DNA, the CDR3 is TGTGCCAGTAGGACTCAGGGGGCGATTGGAAACACCATATATTTT. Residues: CASRTQGAIGNTIYF.

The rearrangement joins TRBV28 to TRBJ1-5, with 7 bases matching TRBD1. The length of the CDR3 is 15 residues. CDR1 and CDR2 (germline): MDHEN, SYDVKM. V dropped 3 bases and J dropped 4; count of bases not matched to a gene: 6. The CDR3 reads CASSLGWDRNQPQHF. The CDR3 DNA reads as TGTGCCAGCAGTTTGGGCTGGGACAGAAATCAGCCCCAGCATTTT.

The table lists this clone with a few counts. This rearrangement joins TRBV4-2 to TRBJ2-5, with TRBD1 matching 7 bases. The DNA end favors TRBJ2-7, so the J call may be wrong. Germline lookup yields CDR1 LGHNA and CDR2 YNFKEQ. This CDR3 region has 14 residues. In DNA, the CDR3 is TGTGCCAGCAGCCATGATTACCACAGGGGCGAGCAGTACTTC. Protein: CASSHDYHRGEQYF.

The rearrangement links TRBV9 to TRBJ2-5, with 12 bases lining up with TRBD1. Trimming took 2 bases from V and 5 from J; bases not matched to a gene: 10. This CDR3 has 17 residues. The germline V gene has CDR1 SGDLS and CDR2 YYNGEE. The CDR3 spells CASSVGTGGAGGETQYF. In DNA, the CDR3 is TGTGCCAGCAGCGTCGGGACAGGGGGCGCGGGTGGTGAGACCCAGTACTTC.

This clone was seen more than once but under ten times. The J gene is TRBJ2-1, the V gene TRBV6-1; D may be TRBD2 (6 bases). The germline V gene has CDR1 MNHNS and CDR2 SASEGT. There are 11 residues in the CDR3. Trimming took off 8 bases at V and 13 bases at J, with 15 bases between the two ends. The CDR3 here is CASARSGLQFF. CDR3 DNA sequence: TGTGCCAGCGCCCGCAGCGGGCTTCAGTTCTTC.

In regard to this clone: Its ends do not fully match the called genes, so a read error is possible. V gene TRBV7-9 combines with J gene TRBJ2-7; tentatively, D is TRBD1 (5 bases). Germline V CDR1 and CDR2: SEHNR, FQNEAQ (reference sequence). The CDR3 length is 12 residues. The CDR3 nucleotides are TGTTCCAGCAGCGCGGACACATACGAGCAGTACTTC. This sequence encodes CSSSADTYEQYF.

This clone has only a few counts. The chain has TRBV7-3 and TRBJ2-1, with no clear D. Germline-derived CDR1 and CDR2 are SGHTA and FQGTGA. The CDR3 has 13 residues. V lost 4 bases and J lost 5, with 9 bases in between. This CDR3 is CASSSERNNEQFF. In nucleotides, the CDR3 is TGTGCCAGCAGCTCAGAACGTAACAATGAGCAGTTCTTC.

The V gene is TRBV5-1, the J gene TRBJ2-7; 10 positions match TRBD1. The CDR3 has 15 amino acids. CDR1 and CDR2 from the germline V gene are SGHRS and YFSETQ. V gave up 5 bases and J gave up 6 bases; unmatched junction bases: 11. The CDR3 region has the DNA TGCGCCAGCAGGCCCAGCACCGGGACAGGGGCCGAGCAGTACTTC. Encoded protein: CASRPSTGTGAEQYF.

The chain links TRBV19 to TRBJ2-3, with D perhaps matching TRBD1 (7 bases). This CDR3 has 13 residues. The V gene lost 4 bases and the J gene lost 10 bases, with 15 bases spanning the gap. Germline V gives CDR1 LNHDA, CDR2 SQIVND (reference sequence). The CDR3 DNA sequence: TGTGCCAGTAGTAGGGAGGAGGGGGCGTCGCAGTATTTT. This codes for CASSREEGASQYF.

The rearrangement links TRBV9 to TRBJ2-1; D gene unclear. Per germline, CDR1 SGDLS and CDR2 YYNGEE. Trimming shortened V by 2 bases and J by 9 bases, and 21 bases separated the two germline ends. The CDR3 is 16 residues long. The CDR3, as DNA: TGTGCCAGCAGCGTCCGCTCCCAGCGCGAGGTGGTTGAGCAGTTCTTC. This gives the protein CASSVRSQREVVEQFF.